This T cell receptor beta chain emerged from a study of T cell responses to AZD1222 COVID-19 vaccine. Study observations and caveats: All repertoire sampling was performed exclusively after the peak T cell response. As reported, nearly half of all spike-specific TCRs target variant regions that are unmutated.

The sample holds one count of this clone. What it binds is not known. The V segment lost 4 bases and the J segment 4 bases; nucleotides outside the gene matches: 6. The CDR3 length is 15 residues. From germline, CDR1 is SNHLY and CDR2 FYNNEI. Sequenced by immunoSEQ multiplex PCR; TCRdb stores in-frame clones only, minus some. The sample holds about 120,000 clones, 86% seen once. This material consisted of peripheral blood, taken 28 days after the second AZD1222 dose. This chain links TRBV2 with TRBJ1-4; 7 nucleotides agree with TRBD1. The receptor was isolated from an adult who received the AZD1222 COVID-19 vaccine. The CDR3 reads CASSAYRGGNEKLFF. CDR3 in DNA: TGTGCCAGCAGTGCATACAGGGGAGGTAATGAAAAACTGTTTTTT.